This entry is about one T cell receptor beta chain. What antigen it recognizes has not been identified. Base-call qualities are not available, and no considerably larger clone is one nucleotide away. Participants in the prospective study were aged about 18 to 95 years, lived in 24 United States geographic areas, and enrolled through a virtual design. In the prospective study, cohorts were assigned on the basis of participant-reported clinical history obtained from a screening survey and a study questionnaire. Recovered participants in ImmuneRACE Cohort 3 were defined as having two consecutive negative NP/OP PCR tests, clearance from a healthcare professional, or resolution of symptoms. Each participant in the prospective study had whole blood, serum and a nasopharyngeal or oropharyngeal swab collected by mobile phlebotomists. Additional blood draws and questionnaires over an approximately two-month period could optionally be provided by prospective study participants. Blood samples from the prospective study were shipped frozen or at room temperature prior to DNA extraction.

This entry is derived from a study of blood T cell repertoires in COVID-19 (dated by TCRdb to 2020 to 2022). In terms of the full investigation: Samples covering the acute and convalescent phases of COVID-19 were provided by collaborators in the United States, Italy and Spain. The material from the prospective study consisted of cDNA or gDNA derived from T cells, B-cell-depleted T cells, or PBMCs. Deeply sampled blood TCRbeta repertoires from subjects exposed to, actively infected with, or recovered from COVID-19 were included in the dataset. The repertoires were released in a freely available public database intended as a resource for research on the immune response to SARS-CoV-2. The samples were drawn from two sources: the first 160 participants of the ongoing ImmuneRACE study, and 1,000 to 1,500 subjects contributed by 6 global collaborators. The sample metadata nearly always contained a de-identified subject ID, COVID-19 status, age in years and sex. HLA class I and class II types, where available, came from metadata supplied by the sample provider rather than from assay-based typing.

What the authors observed across the whole study: The amount of clinical and demographic metadata varied by source and participant and was provided uncurated.

Germline trimming: 5 bases from V, 3 bases from J; junction bases outside gene matches: 8. From the cysteine through the phenylalanine, the CDR3 covers 15 amino acids. CDR3 DNA only is kept here, 45 bases in frame from base 1. Based on the germline V gene (reference sequence), the CDR1 and CDR2 sequences are MNHEY and SMNVEV. TCRbeta CDR3 regions were amplified from genomic DNA by means of the immunoSEQ Assay, a bias-controlled multiplex PCR. The study's processing was this. Within the assay, amplification of reference gene primers was used to estimate how many nucleated cells each sample contained. To quantify the absolute abundance of each unique TCRbeta CDR3 rearrangement, sequence reads were collapsed and filtered. For each sample, productive Simpson clonality was calculated by taking the square root of Simpson's diversity index across productive rearrangements. TCRdb re-hosts the immuneACCESS table, in-frame sequences only. Its copies lack some clones; in the studies checked, an unresolved V gene accounts for under half of them, and the cause for the rest is not known. V and J calls and clone size follow that table, whereas D and trimming were derived from the DNA. For this sample the table gives about 460,000 clones, of which around nine tenths were detected only once. The ten largest make up around 7.9% of the sample.

Sequenced sample: PBMCs or T cells enriched from blood (not recorded which). This chain is built from TRBV27 and TRBJ2-3, and TRBD2 aligns with 7 junction nucleotides. This TCR came from a woman aged 60-70 years who had recovered from COVID-19. For the CDR3, the sequence is CASSPHPGGTDTQYF. Read as DNA, the sequence is TGTGCCAGCAGTCCCCACCCGGGGGGAACAGATACGCAGTATTTT.